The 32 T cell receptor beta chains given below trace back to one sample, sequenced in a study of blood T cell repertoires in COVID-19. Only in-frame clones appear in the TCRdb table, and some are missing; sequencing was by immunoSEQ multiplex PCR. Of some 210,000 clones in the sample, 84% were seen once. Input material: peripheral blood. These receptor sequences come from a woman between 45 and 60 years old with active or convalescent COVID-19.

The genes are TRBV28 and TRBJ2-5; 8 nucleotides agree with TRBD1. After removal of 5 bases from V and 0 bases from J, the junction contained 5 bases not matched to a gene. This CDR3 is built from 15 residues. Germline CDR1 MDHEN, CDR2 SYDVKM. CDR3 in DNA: TGTGCCAGCAGTCCCGGGACAGGAGACCAAGAGACCCAGTACTTC. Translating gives CASSPGTGDQETQYF.

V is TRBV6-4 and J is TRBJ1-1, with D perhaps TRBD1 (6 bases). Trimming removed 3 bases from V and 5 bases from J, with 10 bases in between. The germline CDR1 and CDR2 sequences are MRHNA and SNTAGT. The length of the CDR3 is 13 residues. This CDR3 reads CASSETGWTEAFF. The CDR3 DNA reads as TGTGCCAGCAGTGAAACAGGGTGGACTGAAGCTTTCTTT.

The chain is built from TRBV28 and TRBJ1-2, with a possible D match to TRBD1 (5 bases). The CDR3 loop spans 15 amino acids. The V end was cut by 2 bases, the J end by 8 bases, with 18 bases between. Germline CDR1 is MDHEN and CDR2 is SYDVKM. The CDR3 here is CASSLAQVGRGGYTF. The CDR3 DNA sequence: TGTGCCAGCAGTTTAGCCCAAGTGGGGCGGGGAGGCTACACCTTC.

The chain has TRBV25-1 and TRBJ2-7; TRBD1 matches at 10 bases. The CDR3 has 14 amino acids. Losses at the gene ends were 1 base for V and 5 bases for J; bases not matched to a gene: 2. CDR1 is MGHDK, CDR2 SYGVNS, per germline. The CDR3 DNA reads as TGTGCCAGCAGTGAATTTGGGACAGGGGACGAGCAGTACTTC. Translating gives CASSEFGTGDEQYF.

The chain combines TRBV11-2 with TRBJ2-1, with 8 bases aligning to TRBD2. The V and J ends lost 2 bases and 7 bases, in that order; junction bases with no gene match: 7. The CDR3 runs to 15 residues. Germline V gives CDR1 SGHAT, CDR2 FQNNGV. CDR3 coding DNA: TGTGCCAGCAGCTTATCCGGGAGGGCCGGGAATGAGCAGTTCTTC. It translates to CASSLSGRAGNEQFF.

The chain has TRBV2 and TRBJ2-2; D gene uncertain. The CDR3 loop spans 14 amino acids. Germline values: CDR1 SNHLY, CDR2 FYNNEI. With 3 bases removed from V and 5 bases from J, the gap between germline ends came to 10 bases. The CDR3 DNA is TGTGCCAGCAGTGAGGGCAGCCGGACCGGGGAGCTGTTTTTT. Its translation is CASSEGSRTGELFF.

The CDR3 DNA is TGTGCCAGCAGTGGGAGACTAAGCTCAGATACGCAGTATTTT. Protein product: CASSGRLSSDTQYF. V and J are TRBV2 and TRBJ2-3; possibly TRBD2 for D (5 bases). The CDR3 runs 14 residues. V gave up 4 bases and J gave up 4 bases, with 12 bases separating them. Germline V gene sequence: CDR1 SNHLY, CDR2 FYNNEI.

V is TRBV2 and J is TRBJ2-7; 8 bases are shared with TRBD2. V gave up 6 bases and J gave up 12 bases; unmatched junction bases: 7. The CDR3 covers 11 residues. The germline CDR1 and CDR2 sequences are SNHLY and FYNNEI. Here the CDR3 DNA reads TGTGCCAGCAGATCCGGGACTAGGGGGTACTTC. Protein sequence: CASRSGTRGYF.

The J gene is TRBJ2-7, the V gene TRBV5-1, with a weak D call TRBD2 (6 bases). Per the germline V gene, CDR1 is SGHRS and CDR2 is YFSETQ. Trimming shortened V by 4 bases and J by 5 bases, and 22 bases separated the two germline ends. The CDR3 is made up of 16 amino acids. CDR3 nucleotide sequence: TGCGCCAGCAGCCCCTGGGACTCCTTGAAAGGGCACGAGCAGTACTTC. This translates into CASSPWDSLKGHEQYF.

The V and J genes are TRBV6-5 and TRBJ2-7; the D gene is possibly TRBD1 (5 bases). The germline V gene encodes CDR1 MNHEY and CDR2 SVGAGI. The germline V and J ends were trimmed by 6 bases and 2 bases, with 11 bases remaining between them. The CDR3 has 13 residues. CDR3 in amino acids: CASRPQGTYEQYV. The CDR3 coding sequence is TGTGCCAGCAGGCCCCAGGGTACCTACGAGCAGTACGTC.

Written as DNA, the CDR3 is TGTGCCAGCAGCTCCCGCCTTATTGTTAGCTCCTATAATTCACCCCTCCACTTT. This sequence encodes CASSSRLIVSSYNSPLHF. The rearrangement joins TRBV5-6 to TRBJ1-6; D unclear. V lost 3 bases and J 0 bases, leaving 16 bases between the germline ends. Germline V lookup: CDR1 SGHDT, CDR2 YYEEEE. The CDR3 sequence is 18 residues long.

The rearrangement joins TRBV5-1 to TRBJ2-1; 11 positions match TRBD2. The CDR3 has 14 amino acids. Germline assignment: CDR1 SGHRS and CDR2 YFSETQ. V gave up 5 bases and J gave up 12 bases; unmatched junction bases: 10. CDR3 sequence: CASSPTSGSYWQFF. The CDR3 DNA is TGCGCCAGCAGTCCCACTAGCGGGAGCTATTGGCAGTTCTTC.

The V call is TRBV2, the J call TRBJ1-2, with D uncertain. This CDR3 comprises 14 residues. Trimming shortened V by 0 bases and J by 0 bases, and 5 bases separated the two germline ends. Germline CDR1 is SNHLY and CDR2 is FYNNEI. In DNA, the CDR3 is TGTGCCAGCAGTGAAGCGGCACCTAACTATGGCTACACCTTC. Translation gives CASSEAAPNYGYTF.

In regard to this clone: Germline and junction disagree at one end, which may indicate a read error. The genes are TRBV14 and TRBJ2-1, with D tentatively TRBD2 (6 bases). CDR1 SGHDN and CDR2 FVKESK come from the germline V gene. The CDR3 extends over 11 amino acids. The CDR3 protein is CASSQGGTPLF. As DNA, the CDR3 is TGTGCCAGCAGCCAAGGCGGGACGCCCCTCTTC.

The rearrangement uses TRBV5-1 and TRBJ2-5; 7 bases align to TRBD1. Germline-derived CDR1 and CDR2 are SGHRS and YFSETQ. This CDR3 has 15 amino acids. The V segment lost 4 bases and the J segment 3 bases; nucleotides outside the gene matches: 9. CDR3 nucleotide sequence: TGCGCCAGCAGCAGAACGGGACAGACTGAAGAGACCCAGTACTTC. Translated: CASSRTGQTEETQYF.

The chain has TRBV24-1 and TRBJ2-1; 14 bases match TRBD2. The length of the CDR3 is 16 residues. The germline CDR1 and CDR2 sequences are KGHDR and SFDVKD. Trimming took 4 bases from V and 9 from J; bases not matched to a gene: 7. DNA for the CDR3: TGTGCCACCAGTGACCCGGGACTAGCGGGGGACGGTGAGCAGTTCTTC. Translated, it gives CATSDPGLAGDGEQFF.

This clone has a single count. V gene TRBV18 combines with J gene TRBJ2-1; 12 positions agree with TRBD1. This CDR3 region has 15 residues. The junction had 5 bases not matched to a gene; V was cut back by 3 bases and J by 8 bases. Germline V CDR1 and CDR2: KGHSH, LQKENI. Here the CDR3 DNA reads TGTGCCAGCTCACCTGGGACAGGGGGCCGGCATGAGCAGTTCTTC. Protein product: CASSPGTGGRHEQFF.

CDR3 in DNA: TGTGCCAGCAGCTTAGATATGGGGGGATTACGGAATCAGCCCCAGCATTTT. Translation gives CASSLDMGGLRNQPQHF. V and J are TRBV11-3 and TRBJ1-5; D might be TRBD1 (5 bases). V dropped 0 bases and J dropped 4 bases, with 16 bases sitting between them. CDR3 length equals 17 residues. CDR1 SGHNT and CDR2 YENEEA come from the germline V gene.

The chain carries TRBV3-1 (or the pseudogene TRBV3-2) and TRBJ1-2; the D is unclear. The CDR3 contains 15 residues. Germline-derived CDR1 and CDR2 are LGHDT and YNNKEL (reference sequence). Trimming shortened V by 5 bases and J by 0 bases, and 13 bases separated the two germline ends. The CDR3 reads CASSSGDGANYGYTF. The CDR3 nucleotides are TGTGCCAGCAGCTCGGGAGACGGAGCTAACTATGGCTACACCTTC.

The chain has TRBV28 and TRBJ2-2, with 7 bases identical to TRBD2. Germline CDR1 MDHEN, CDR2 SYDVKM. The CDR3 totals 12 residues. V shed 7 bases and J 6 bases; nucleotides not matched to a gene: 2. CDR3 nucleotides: TGTGCCAGCAACGGACTAGCCGGGGAGCTGTTTTTT. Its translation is CASNGLAGELFF.

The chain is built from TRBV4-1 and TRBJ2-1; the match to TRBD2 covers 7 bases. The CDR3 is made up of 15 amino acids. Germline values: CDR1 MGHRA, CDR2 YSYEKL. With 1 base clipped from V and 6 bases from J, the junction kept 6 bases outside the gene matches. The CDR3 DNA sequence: TGCGCCAGCAGCCAAGTTGGGGGAGGGAGCAATGAGCAGTTCTTC. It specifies CASSQVGGGSNEQFF.

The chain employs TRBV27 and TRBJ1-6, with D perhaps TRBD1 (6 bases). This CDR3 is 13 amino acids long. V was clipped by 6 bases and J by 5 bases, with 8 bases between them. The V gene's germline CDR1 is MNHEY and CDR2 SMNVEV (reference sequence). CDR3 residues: CASRQGNNSPLHF. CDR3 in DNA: TGTGCCAGCAGACAGGGAAATAATTCACCCCTCCACTTT.

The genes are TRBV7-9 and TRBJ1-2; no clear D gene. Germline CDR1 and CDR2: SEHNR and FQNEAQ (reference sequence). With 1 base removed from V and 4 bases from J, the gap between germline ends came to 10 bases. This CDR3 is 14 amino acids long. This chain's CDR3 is CASSLELNPYGYTF. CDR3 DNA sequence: TGTGCCAGCAGCTTAGAACTGAACCCCTATGGCTACACCTTC.

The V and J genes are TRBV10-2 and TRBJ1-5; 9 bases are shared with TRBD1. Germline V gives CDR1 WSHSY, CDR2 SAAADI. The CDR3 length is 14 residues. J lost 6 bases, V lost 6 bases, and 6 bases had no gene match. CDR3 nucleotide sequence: TGCGCCAGCAGCTGGGACAGGGAGGGTCAGCCCCAGCATTTT. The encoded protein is CASSWDREGQPQHF.

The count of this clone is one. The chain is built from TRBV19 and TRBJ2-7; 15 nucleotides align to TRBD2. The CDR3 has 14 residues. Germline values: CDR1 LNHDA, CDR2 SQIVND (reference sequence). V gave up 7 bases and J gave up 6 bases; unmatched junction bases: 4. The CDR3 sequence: CASTGTSGRSEQYF. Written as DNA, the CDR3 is TGTGCCAGTACCGGGACTAGCGGGAGGTCCGAGCAGTACTTC.

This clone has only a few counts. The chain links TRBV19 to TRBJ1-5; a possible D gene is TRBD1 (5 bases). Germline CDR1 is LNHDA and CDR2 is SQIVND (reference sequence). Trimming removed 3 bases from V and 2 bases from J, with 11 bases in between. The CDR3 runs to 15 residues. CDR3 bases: TGTGCCAGTAGTATGGAGGGACGGGGCAATCAGCCCCAGCATTTT. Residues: CASSMEGRGNQPQHF.

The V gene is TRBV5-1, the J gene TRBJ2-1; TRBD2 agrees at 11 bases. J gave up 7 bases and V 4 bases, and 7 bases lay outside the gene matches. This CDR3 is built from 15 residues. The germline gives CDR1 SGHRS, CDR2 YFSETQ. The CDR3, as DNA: TGCGCCAGCAGCCTTGTAGCGGGAGGGGGTAATGAGCAGTTCTTC. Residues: CASSLVAGGGNEQFF.

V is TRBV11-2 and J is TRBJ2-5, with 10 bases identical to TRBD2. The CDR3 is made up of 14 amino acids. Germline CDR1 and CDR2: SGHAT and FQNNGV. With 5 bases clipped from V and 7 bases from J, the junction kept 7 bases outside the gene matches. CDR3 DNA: TGTGCCAGCAGCCACGGGACTAGCGAGGCGACCCAGTACTTC. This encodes CASSHGTSEATQYF.

The CDR3 bases are TGTGCCAGCTCTTTGGAGCGGGCACCCCTCCACTTT. This encodes CASSLERAPLHF. The V call is TRBV12-3 or TRBV12-4, the J call TRBJ1-6; D remains unclear. Trimming removed 8 bases at V and 11 bases at J, with 13 bases between. The CDR3 covers 12 residues.

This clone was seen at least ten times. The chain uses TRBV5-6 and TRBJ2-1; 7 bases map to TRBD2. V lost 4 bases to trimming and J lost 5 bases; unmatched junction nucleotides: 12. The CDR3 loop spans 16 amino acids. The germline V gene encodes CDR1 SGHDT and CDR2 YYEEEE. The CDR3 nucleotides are TGTGCCAGCAGCCCCGCCAGGCTAGCGGCTGACAATGAGCAGTTCTTC. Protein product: CASSPARLAADNEQFF.

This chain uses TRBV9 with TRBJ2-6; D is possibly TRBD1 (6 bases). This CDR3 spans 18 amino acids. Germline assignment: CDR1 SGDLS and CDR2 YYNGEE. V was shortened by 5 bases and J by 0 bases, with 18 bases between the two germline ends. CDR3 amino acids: CASRLGGPTSSGANVLTF. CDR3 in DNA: TGTGCCAGCAGGTTAGGGGGACCCACCTCCTCTGGGGCCAACGTCCTGACTTTC.

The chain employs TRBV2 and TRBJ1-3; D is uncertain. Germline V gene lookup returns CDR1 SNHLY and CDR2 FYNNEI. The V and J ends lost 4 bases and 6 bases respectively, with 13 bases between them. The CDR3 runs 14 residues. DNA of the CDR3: TGTGCCAGCAGTGGTGTTAATACTCAAAACACCATATATTTT. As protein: CASSGVNTQNTIYF.